This T cell receptor beta chain was sequenced during a study of cytomegalovirus exposure and HLA in healthy donors. Sequencing used immunoSEQ multiplex PCR; TCRdb keeps in-frame clones, though not all of them. Counted here are 100,000 to 150,000 clones, approximately 92% occurring once; the ten biggest clones make up more than 0.95%. The CDR3 length is 14 residues. CDR1 SGHVS and CDR2 FNYEAQ come from the germline V gene. V lost 2 bases and J 0 bases, leaving 7 bases between the germline ends. The donors were part of the validation cohort, which consisted of about 120 subjects and was separate from the first cohort of around 620 subjects.

The rearrangement joins TRBV7-6 to TRBJ1-1, with D uncertain. The clonotype comes from a woman aged 18-29 years in good health and CMV-seronegative. Source material: PBMCs. The CDR3 nucleotides are TGTGCCAGCAGCTTACAGGTAATGAACACTGAAGCTTTCTTT. This sequence encodes CASSLQVMNTEAFF.